In this sample, the clone carrying this T cell receptor (beta chain) turned up a few times. V shed 4 bases and J 5 bases; nucleotides not matched to a gene: 8. In germline, CDR1 is SQVTM, CDR2 ANQGSEA. The CDR3 is 16 residues long. Repertoires were generated with immunoSEQ multiplex PCR, while TCRdb's copy carries only in-frame clones and drops some. The repertoire holds tens of thousands of clones, with around 89% as singletons. This sample was taken from a study of T cell changes during pregnancy in multiple sclerosis. This rearrangement joins TRBV29-1 to TRBJ2-2, with TRBD1 matching over 12 bases. The source of this sequence is a female donor in good health, enrolled as a control in a pregnancy study. The sample here was CD4+ T cells from peripheral blood mononuclear cells, taken in the first trimester of pregnancy. The CDR3 sequence: CSVAGTGGFGTGELFF. For the CDR3, the DNA is TGCAGCGTTGCCGGGACAGGGGGCTTCGGGACCGGGGAGCTGTTTTTT.